This TCR beta chain was found in a study of blood T cell repertoires in COVID-19. Study summary: The cDNA or gDNA used as material had been derived from T cells, B-cell-depleted T cells, or PBMCs.

Germline values: CDR1 ENHRY, CDR2 SYGVKD. J gave up 1 base and V 10 bases, and 10 bases lay outside the gene matches. The length of the CDR3 is 16 residues. Original methodology: From reference gene primer amplification, estimates of nucleated cell counts were derived. TCRdb keeps only in-frame clones here, not all; method: immunoSEQ multiplex PCR. The DNA was the basis for D and trimming; V, J and clone size are from that table. The repertoire holds about 23,000 clones, approximately 90% seen once, with 6% to 6.5% in the top ten. The sequence was collected from an elderly woman with active COVID-19. V is TRBV10-3 and J is TRBJ2-1, with TRBD2 matching 10 bases. The sequenced material came from peripheral blood. The CDR3 spells CATHRASGGSYNEQFF. CDR3 DNA: TGTGCCACCCACCGGGCTAGCGGGGGTTCCTACAATGAGCAGTTCTTC.